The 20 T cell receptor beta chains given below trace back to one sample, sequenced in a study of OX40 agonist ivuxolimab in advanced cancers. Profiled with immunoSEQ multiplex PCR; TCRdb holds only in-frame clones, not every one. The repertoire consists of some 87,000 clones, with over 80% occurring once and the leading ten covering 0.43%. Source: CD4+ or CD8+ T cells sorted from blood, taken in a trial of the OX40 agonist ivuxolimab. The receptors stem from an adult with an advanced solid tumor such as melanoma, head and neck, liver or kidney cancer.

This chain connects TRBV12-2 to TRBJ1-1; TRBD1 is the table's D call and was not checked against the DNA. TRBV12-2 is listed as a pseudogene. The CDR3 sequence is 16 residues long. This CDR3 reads CASRSETGTENTEAFF. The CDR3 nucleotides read TGTGCAAGTCGCTCCGAGACCGGGACAGAGAACACTGAAGCTTTCTTT.

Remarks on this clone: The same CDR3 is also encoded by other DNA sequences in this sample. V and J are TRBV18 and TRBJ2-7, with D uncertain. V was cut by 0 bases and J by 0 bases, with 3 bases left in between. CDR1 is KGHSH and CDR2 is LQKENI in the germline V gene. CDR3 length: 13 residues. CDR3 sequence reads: CASSPPSSYEQYF. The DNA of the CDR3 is TGTGCCAGCTCACCACCGTCCTCCTACGAGCAGTACTTC.

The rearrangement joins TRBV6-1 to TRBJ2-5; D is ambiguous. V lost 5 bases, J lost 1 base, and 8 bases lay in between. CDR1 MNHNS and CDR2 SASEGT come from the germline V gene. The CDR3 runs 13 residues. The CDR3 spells CASSPRAQETQYF. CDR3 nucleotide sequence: TGTGCCAGCAGTCCCCGGGCCCAAGAGACCCAGTACTTC.

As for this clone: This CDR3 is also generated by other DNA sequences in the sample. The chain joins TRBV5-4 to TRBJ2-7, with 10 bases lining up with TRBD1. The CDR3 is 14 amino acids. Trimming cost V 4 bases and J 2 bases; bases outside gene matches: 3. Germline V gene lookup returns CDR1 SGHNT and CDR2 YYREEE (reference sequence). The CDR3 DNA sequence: TGTGCCAGCAGCCCCGACAGGGGGCCCTACGAGCAGTACTTC. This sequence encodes CASSPDRGPYEQYF.

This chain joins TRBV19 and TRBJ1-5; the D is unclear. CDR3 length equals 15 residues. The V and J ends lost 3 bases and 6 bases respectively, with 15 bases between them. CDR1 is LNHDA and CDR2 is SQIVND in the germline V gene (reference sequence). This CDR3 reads CASSMGSAIRQPQHF. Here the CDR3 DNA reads TGTGCCAGTAGTATGGGGTCAGCGATTCGTCAGCCCCAGCATTTT.

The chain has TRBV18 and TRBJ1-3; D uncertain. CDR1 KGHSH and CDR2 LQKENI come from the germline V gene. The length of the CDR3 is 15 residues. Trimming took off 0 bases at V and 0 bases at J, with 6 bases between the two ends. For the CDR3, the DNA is TGTGCCAGCTCACCACCTGTGAGCTCTGGAAACACCATATATTTT. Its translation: CASSPPVSSGNTIYF.

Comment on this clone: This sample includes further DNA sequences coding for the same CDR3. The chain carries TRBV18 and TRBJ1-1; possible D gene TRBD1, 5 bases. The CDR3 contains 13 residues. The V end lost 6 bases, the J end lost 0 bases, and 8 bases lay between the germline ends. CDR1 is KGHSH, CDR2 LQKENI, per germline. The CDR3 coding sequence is TGTGCCAGCTCCCCGGGACTGAACACTGAAGCTTTCTTT. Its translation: CASSPGLNTEAFF.

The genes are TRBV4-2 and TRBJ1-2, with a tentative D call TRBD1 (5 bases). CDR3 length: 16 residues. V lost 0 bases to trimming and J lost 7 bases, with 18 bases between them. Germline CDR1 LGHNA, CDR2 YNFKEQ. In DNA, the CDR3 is TGTGCCAGCAGCCAAGAGAGGACACTCCTCTTGGGTGGCTACACCTTC. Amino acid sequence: CASSQERTLLLGGYTF.

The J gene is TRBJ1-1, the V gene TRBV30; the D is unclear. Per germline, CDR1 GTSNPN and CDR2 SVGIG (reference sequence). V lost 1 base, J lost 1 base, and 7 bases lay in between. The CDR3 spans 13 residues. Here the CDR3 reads CAWSADGNTEAFF. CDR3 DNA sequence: TGTGCCTGGAGTGCGGACGGGAACACTGAAGCTTTCTTT.

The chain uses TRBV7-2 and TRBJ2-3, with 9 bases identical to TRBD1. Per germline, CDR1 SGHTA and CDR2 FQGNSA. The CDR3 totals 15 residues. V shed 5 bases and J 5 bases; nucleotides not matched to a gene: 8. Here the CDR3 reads CASSLQGAQGDTQYF. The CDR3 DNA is TGTGCCAGCAGCCTACAGGGGGCGCAAGGAGATACGCAGTATTTT.

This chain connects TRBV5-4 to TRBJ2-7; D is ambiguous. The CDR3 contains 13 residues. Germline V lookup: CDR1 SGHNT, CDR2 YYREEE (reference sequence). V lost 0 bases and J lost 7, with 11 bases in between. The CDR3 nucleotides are TGTGCCAGCAGCTTGGCCACGGGCAGAGAGCAGTACTTC. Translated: CASSLATGREQYF.

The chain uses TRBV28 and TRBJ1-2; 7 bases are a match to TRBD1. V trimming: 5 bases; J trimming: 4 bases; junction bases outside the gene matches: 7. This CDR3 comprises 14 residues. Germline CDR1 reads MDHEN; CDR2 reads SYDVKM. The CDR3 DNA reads TGTGCCAGCAGTCCGGGACAGATCTCCTATGGCTACACCTTC. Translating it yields CASSPGQISYGYTF.

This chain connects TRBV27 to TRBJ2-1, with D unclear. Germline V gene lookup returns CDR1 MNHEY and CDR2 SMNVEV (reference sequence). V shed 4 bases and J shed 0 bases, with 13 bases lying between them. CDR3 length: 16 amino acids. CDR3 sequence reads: CASSSNGALSYNEQFF. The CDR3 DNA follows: TGTGCCAGCAGTTCCAACGGCGCCCTCTCCTACAATGAGCAGTTCTTC.

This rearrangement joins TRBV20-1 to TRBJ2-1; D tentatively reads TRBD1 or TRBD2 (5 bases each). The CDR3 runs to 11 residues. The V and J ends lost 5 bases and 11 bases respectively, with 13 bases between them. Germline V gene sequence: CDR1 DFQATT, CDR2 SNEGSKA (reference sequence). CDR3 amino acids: CSAPLRDQQFF. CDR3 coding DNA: TGCAGTGCTCCTCTACGGGACCAGCAGTTCTTC.

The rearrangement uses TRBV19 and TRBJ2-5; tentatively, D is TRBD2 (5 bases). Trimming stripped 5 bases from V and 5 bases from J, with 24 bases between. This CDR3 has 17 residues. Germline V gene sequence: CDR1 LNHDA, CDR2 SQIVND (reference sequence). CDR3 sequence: CASSSLGSGILVETQYF. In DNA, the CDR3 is TGTGCCAGTAGTTCATTGGGGTCCGGGATATTGGTGGAGACCCAGTACTTC. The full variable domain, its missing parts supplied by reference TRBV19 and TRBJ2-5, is DGGITQSPKYLFRKEGQNVTLSCEQNLNHDAMYWYRQDPGQGLRLIYYSQIVNDFQKGDIAEGYSVSREKKESFPLTVTSAQKNPTAFYLCASSSLGSGILVETQYFGPGTRLLVL.

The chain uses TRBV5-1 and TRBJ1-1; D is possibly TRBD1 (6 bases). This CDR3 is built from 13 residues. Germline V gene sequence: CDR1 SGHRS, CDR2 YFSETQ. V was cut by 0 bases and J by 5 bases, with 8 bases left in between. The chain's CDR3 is CASSLAGETEAFF. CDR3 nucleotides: TGCGCCAGCAGCTTGGCAGGGGAGACTGAAGCTTTCTTT.

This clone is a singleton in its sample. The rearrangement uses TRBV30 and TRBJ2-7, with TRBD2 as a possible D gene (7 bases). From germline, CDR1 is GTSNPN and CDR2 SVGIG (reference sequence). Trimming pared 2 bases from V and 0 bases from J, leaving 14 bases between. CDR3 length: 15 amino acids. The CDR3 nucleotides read TGTGCCTGGAGTAAGGGGGGGGCCGACTCCTACGAGCAGTACTTC. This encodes CAWSKGGADSYEQYF.

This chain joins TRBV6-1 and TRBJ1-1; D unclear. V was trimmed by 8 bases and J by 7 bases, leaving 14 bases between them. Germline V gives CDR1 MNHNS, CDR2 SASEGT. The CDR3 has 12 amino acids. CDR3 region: CASSERGFEAFF. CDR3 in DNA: TGTGCCAGCTCTGAACGGGGATTTGAAGCTTTCTTT.

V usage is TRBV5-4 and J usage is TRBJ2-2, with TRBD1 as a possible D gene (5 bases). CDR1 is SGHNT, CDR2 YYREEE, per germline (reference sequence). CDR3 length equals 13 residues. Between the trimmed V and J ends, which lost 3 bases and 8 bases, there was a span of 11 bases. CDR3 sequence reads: CASSSSGAGELFF. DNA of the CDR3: TGTGCCAGCAGCTCAAGTGGGGCAGGGGAGCTGTTTTTT.

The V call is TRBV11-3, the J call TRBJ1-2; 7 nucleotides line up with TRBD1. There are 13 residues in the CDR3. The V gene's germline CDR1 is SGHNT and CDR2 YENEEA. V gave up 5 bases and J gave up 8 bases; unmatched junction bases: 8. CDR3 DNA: TGTGCCAGCAGCCTCCAACAGGGGCGCGGCTACACCTTC. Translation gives CASSLQQGRGYTF.